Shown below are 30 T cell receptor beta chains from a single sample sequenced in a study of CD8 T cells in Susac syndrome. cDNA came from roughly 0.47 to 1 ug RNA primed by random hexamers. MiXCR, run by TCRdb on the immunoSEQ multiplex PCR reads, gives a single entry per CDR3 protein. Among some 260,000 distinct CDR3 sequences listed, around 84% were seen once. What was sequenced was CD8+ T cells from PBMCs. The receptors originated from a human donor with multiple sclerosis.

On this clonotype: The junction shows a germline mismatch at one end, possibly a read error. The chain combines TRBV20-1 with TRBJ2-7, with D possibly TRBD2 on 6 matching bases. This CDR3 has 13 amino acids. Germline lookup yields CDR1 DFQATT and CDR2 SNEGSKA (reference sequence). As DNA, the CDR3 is TGCAGTGCTAGGTTTAGCGGCTCCTGCGAGCAGTACTTC. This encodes CSARFSGSCEQYF.

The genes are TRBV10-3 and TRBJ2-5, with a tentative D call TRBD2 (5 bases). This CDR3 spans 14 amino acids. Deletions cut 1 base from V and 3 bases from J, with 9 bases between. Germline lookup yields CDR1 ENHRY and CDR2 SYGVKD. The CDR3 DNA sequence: TGTGCCATCAGTGAGTTGCGGGTTGAAGAGACCCAGTACTTC. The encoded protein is CAISELRVEETQYF.

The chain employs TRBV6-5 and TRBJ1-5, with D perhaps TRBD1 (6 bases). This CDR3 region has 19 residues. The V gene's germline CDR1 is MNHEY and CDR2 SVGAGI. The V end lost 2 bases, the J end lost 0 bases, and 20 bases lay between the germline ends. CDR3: CASSYASAAGTNSNQPQHF. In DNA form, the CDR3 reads TGTGCCAGCAGTTACGCAAGTGCTGCCGGGACAAATAGCAATCAGCCCCAGCATTTT.

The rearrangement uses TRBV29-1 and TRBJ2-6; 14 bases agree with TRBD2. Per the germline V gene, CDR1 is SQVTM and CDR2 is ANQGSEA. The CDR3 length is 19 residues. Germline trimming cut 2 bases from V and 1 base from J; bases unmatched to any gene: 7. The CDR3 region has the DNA TGCAGCGTTGAATGGGGGACTAGCGGGGGCCTATCTGGGGCCAACGTCCTGACTTTC. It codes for CSVEWGTSGGLSGANVLTF.

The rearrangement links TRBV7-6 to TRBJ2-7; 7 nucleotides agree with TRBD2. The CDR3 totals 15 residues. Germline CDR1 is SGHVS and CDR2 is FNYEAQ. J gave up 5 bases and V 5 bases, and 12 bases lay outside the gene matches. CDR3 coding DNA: TGTGCCAGCAGCCGCTGGACTAGTAGCCCAAACGAGCAGTACTTC. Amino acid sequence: CASSRWTSSPNEQYF.

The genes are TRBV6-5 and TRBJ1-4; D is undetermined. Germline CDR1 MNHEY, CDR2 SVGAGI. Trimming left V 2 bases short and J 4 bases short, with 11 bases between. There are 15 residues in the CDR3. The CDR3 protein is CASSYDFGSNEKLFF. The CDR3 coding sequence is TGTGCCAGCAGTTACGACTTCGGAAGTAATGAAAAACTGTTTTTT.

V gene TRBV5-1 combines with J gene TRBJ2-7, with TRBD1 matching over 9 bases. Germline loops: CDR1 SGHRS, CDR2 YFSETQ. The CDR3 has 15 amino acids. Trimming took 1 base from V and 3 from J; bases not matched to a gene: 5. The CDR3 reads CASSLYRDRVYEQYF. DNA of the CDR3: TGCGCCAGCAGCTTGTACCGGGACAGGGTCTACGAGCAGTACTTC.

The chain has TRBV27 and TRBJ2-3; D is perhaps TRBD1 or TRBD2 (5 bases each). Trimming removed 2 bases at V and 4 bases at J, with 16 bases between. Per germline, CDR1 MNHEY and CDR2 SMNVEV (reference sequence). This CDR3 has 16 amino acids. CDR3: CASSLLWESGPDTQYF. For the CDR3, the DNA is TGTGCCAGCAGTTTACTATGGGAATCGGGGCCAGATACGCAGTATTTT.

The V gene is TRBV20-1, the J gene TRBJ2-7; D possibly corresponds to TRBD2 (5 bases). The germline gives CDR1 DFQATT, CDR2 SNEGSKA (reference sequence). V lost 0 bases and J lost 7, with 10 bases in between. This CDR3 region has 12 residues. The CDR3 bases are TGCAGTGCTAGAGAAGGGAGCGGTGAGCAGTACTTC. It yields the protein CSAREGSGEQYF.

CDR3 loop: CASSKVGGLQETQYF. CDR3 sequence (DNA): TGTGCCAGCAGCAAAGTAGGAGGCCTTCAAGAGACCCAGTACTTC. This sequence joins TRBV21-1 and TRBJ2-5; the DNA was not compared with TRBD2, the D call given in the table. TRBV21-1 is labeled a pseudogene. The CDR3 extends over 15 amino acids.

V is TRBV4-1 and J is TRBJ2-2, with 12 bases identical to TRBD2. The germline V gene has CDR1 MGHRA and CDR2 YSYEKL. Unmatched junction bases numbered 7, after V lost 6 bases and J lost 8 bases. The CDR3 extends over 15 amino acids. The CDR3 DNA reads TGCGCCAGCAGTCCGACTAGCGGGAGTAAAGGGGAGCTGTTTTTT. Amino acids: CASSPTSGSKGELFF.

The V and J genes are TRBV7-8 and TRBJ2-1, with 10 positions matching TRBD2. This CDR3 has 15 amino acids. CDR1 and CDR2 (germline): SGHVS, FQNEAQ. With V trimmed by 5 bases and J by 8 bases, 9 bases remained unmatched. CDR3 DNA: TGTGCCAGCAGCCTGTTAGCGGGAGGTGTCGATGAGCAGTTCTTC. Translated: CASSLLAGGVDEQFF.

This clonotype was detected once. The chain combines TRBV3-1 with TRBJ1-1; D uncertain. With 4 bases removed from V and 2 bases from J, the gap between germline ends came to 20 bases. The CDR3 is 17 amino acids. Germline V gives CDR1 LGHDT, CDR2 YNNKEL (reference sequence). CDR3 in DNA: TGTGCCAGCAGCCCGTCCGTAGGACGGCTACTTAACACTGAAGCTTTCTTT. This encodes CASSPSVGRLLNTEAFF.

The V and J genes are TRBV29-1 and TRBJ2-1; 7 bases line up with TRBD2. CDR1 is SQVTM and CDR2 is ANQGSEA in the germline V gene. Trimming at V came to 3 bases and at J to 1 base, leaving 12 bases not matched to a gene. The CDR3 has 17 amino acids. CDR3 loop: CSVEGYQTSRSYNEQFF. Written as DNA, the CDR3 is TGCAGCGTTGAGGGTTACCAGACTAGCAGATCCTACAATGAGCAGTTCTTC.

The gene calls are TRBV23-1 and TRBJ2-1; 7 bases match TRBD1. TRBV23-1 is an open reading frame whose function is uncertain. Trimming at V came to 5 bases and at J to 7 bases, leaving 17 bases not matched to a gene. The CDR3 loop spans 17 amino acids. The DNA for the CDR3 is TGCGCCAGCAGTATTGGGCCCCGGGACAGACGGACAAATGAGCAGTTCTTC. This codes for CASSIGPRDRRTNEQFF.

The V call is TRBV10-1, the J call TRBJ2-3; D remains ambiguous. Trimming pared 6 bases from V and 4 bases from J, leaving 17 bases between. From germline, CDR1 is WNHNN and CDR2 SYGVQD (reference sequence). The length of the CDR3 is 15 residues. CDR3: CASSFGLSESDTQYF. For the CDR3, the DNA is TGCGCCAGCAGCTTCGGATTATCGGAGTCAGATACGCAGTATTTT.

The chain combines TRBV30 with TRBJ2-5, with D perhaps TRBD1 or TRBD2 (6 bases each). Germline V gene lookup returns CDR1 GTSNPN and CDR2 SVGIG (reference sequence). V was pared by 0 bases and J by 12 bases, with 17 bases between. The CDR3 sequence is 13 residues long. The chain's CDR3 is CAWSVNGGAGEYF. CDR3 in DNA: TGTGCCTGGAGTGTAAACGGCGGGGCAGGGGAGTACTTC. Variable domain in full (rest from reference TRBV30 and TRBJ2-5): SQTIHQWPATLVQPVGSPLSLECTVEGTSNPNLYWYRQAAGRGLQLLFYSVGIGQISSEVPQNLSASRPQDRQFILSSKKLLLSDSGFYLCAWSVNGGAGEYFGPGTRLLVL.

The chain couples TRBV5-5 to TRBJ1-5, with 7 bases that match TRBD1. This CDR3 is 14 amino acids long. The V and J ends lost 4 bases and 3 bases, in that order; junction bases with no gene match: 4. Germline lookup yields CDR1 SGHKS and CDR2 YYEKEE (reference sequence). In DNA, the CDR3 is TGTGCCAGCAGCGAGGGACAGCTCAATCAGCCCCAGCATTTT. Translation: CASSEGQLNQPQHF.

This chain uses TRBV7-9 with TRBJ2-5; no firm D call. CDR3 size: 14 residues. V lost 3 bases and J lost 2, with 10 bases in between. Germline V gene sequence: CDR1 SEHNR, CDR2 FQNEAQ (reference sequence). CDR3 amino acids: CASSFAVSQETQYF. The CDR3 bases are TGTGCCAGCAGCTTCGCAGTGAGTCAAGAGACCCAGTACTTC.

The CDR3 DNA is TGCGCCAGCAGCCAGGTCCGGGACAGAGAAGCTTTCTTT. Amino acids: CASSQVRDREAFF. The chain links TRBV4-1 to TRBJ1-1; 7 nucleotides align to TRBD1. Trimming cost V 3 bases and J 8 bases; bases outside gene matches: 6. The germline V gene encodes CDR1 MGHRA and CDR2 YSYEKL. The CDR3 loop spans 13 amino acids.

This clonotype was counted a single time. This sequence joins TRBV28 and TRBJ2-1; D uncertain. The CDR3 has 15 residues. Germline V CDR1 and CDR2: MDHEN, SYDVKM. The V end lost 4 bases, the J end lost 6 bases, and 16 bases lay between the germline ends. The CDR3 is CASSSPIHLGNEQFF. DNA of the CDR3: TGTGCCAGCAGTTCCCCCATCCACCTTGGCAATGAGCAGTTCTTC.

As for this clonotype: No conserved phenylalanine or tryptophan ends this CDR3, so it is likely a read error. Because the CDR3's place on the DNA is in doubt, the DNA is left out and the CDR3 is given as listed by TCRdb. The CDR3 sequence is CASRLRAVLSL. The gene calls are TRBV7-8 and TRBJ2-7; the table assigns TRBD2, which was not confirmed against the DNA. CDR1 and CDR2 from the germline V gene are SGHVS and FQNEAQ. Inclusive of both ends, the CDR3 amounts to 11 amino acids.

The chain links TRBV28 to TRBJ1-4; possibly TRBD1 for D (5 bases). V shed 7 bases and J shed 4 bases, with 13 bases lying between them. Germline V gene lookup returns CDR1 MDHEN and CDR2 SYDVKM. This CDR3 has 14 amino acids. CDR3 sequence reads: CASTGGRINEKLFF. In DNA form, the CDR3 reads TGTGCCAGCACCGGGGGACGGATTAATGAAAAACTGTTTTTT. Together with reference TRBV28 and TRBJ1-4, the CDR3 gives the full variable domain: DVKVTQSSRYLVKRTGEKVFLECVQDMDHENMFWYRQDPGLGLRLIYFSYDVKMKEKGDIPEGYSVSREKKERFSLILESASTNQTSMYLCASTGGRINEKLFFGSGTQLSVL.

The CDR3 here is CATSRDGSGANTGELFF. The CDR3 DNA sequence: TGTGCCACCAGCAGAGATGGAAGCGGGGCGAACACCGGGGAGCTGTTTTTT. The V call is TRBV15, the J call TRBJ2-2, with 7 bases matching TRBD2. Trimming removed 0 bases from V and 0 bases from J; junction bases left unmatched: 4. Germline V gene data show CDR1 as LNHNV and CDR2 as YYDKDF (reference sequence). The CDR3 has 17 residues.

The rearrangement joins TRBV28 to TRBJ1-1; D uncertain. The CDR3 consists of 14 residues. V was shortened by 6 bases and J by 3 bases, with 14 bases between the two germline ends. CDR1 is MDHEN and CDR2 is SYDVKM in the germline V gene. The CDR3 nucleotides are TGTGCCAGCAGCCGTCTTGGTGAGGACACTGAAGCTTTCTTT. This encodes CASSRLGEDTEAFF.

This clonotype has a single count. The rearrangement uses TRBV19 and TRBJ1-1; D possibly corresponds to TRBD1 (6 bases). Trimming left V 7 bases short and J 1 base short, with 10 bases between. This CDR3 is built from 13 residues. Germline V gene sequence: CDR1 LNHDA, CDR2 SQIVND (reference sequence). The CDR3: CASNVQGNTEAFF. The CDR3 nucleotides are TGTGCCAGTAATGTACAGGGGAACACTGAAGCTTTCTTT.

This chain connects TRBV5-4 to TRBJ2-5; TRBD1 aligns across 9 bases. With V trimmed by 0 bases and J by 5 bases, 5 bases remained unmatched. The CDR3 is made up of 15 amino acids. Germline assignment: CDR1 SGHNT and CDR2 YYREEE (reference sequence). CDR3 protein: CASSLATGGAETQYF. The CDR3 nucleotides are TGTGCCAGCAGCTTGGCAACAGGGGGCGCGGAGACCCAGTACTTC.

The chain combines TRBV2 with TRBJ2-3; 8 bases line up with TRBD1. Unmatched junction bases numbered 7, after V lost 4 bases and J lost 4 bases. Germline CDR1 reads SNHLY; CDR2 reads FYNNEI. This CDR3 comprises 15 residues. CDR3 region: CASSVGRGRPDTQYF. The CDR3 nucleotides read TGTGCCAGCAGTGTAGGCAGGGGGCGTCCAGATACGCAGTATTTT.

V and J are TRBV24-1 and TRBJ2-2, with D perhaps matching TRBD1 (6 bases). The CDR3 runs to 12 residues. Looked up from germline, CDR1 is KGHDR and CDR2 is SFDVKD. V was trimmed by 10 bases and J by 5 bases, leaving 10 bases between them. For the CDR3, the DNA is TGTGCCACTTCCGGGACAACCGGGGAGCTGTTTTTT. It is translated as CATSGTTGELFF.

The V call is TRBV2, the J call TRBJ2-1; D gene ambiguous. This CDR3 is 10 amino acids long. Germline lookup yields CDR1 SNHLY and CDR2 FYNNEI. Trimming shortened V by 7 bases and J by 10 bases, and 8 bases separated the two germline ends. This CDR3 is CASIAREQFF. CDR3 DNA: TGTGCCAGCATAGCCAGGGAGCAGTTCTTC.